Here is one TCR beta chain with its context. The entry originates in a study of blood T cell repertoires in COVID-19. Study in general: COVID-19 samples collected from the United States, Italy and Spain covered acute and convalescent phases. In each case, the material was cDNA or gDNA derived from T cells, B-cell-depleted T cells, or PBMCs.

CDR3 length equals 16 residues. Germline loops: CDR1 LNHDA, CDR2 SQIVND (reference sequence). V trimming: 2 bases; J trimming: 5 bases; junction bases outside the gene matches: 4. As handled by the study authors: Counts of nucleated cells, estimated from reference gene primer amplification, were obtained. The protocol was immunoSEQ multiplex PCR, while the TCRdb copy is restricted to in-frame clones and leaves out a portion. That table supplies the V and J calls and clone size; D and trimming were determined from the DNA. The sample lists around 64,000 clones, 87% occurring once. Material: peripheral blood. The genes are TRBV19 and TRBJ2-1; 12 bases match TRBD2. The TCR was taken from a woman of 80 years or more with acute or convalescent COVID-19. DNA of the CDR3: TGTGCCAGTAGTATACCCCGGACTAGCGGGGACAATGAGCAGTTCTTC. Encoded protein: CASSIPRTSGDNEQFF. Filled out from reference TRBV19 and TRBJ2-1, the complete variable domain reads DGGITQSPKYLFRKEGQNVTLSCEQNLNHDAMYWYRQDPGQGLRLIYYSQIVNDFQKGDIAEGYSVSREKKESFPLTVTSAQKNPTAFYLCASSIPRTSGDNEQFFGPGTRLTVL.